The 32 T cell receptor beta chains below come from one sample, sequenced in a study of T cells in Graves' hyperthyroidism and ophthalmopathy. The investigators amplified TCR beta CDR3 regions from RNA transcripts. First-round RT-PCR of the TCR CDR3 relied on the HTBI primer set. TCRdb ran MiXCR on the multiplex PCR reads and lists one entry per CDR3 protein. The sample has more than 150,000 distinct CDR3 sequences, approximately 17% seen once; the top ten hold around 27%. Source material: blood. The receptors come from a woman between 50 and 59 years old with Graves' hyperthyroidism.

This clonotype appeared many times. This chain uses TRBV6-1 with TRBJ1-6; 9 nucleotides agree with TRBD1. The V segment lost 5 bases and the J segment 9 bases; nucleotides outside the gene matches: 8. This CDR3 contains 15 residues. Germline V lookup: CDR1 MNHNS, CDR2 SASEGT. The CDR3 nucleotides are TGTGCCAGCAGTACCGAGGGACAGGGAGGTTCACCCCTCCACTTT. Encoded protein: CASSTEGQGGSPLHF.

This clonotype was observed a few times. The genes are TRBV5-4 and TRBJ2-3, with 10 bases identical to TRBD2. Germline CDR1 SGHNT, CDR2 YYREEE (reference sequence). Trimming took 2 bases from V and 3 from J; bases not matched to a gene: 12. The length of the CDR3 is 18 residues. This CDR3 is CASSFGLAGEQETDTQYF. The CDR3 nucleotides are TGTGCCAGCAGCTTTGGGCTAGCGGGGGAACAGGAGACAGATACGCAGTATTTT.

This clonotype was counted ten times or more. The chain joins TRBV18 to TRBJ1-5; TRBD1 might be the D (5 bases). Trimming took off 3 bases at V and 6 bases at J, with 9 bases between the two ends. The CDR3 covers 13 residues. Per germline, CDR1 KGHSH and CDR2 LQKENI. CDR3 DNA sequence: TGTGCCAGCTCACCGGGGGGGGGTCAGCCCCAGCATTTT. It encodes CASSPGGGQPQHF.

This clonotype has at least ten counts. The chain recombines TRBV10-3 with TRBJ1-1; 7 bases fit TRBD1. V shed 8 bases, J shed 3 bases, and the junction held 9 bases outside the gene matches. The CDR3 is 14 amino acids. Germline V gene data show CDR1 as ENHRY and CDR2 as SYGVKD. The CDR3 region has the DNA TGTGCCATCCTCCCCGGGACAGACTACACTGAAGCTTTCTTT. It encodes CAILPGTDYTEAFF.

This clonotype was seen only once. This chain's CDR3 is CASSEGQFEQYF. As DNA, the CDR3 is TGTGCCAGCAGTGAAGGGCAGTTCGAGCAGTACTTC. V gene TRBV2 combines with J gene TRBJ2-7; no definite D call. The CDR3 is 12 residues long. V was trimmed by 1 base and J by 6 bases, leaving 7 bases between them. CDR1 and CDR2 from the germline V gene are SNHLY and FYNNEI.

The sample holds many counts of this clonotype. The CDR3 here is CASSLAGIGITGELFF. CDR3 DNA: TGTGCCAGCTCCCTAGCGGGGATAGGCATCACCGGGGAGCTGTTTTTT. The chain has TRBV7-3 and TRBJ2-2; 9 nucleotides align to TRBD2. Trimming cost V 8 bases and J 4 bases; bases outside gene matches: 11. Germline V gene lookup returns CDR1 SGHTA and CDR2 FQGTGA. The length of the CDR3 is 16 residues.

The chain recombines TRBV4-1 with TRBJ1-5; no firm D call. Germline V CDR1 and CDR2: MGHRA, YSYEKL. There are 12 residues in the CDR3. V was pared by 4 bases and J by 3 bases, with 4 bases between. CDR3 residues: CASSLNNQPQHF. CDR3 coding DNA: TGCGCCAGCAGCCTGAACAATCAGCCCCAGCATTTT.

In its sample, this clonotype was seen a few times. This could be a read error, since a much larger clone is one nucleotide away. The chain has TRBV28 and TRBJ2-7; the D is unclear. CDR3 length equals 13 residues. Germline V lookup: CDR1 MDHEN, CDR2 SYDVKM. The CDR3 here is CASSLSETYGQYF. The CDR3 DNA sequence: TGTGCCAGCAGTTTGTCAGAGACCTACGGGCAGTACTTC.

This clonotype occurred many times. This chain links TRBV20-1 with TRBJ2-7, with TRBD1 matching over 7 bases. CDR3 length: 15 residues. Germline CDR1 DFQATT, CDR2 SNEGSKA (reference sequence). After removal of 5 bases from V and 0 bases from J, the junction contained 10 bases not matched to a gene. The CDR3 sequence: CSAEGTAPHSYEQYF. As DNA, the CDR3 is TGCAGTGCTGAAGGGACAGCGCCACACTCCTACGAGCAGTACTTC.

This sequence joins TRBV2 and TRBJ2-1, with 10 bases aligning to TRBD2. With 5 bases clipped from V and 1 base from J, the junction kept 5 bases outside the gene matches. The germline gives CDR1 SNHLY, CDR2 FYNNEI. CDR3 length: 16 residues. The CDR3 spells CASSFGGLASYNEQFF. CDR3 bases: TGTGCCAGCAGTTTCGGGGGACTAGCGTCCTACAATGAGCAGTTCTTC.

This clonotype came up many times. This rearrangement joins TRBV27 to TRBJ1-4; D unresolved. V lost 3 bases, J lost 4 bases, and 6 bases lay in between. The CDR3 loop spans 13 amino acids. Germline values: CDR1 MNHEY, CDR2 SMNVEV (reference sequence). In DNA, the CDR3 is TGTGCCAGCAGTTTCTATGGTAATGAAAAACTGTTTTTT. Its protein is CASSFYGNEKLFF.

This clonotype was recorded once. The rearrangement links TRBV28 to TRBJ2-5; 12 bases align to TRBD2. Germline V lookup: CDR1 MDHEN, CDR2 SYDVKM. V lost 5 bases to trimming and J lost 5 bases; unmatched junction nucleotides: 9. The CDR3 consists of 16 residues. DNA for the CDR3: TGTGCCAGCAGTACGCTAGCGGGGGGGGCCGGGGAGACCCAGTACTTC. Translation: CASSTLAGGAGETQYF. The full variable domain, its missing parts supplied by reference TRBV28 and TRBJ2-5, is DVKVTQSSRYLVKRTGEKVFLECVQDMDHENMFWYRQDPGLGLRLIYFSYDVKMKEKGDIPEGYSVSREKKERFSLILESASTNQTSMYLCASSTLAGGAGETQYFGPGTRLLVL.

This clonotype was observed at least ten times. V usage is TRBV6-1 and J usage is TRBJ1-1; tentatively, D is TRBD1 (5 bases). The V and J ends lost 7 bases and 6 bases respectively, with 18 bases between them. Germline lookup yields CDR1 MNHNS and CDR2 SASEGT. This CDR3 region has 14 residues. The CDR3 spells CASTTGPSGAEAFF. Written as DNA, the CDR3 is TGTGCCAGCACCACCGGGCCCTCGGGGGCTGAAGCTTTCTTT.

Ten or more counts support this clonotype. The CDR3 region is CASSQGGANEQYF. The CDR3 bases are TGTGCCAGCAGCCAAGGTGGGGCGAACGAGCAGTACTTC. The chain combines TRBV3-1 with TRBJ2-7, with a tentative D call TRBD1 (5 bases). Between the trimmed V and J ends, which lost 1 base and 5 bases, there was a span of 9 bases. Per germline, CDR1 LGHDT and CDR2 YNNKEL (reference sequence). The CDR3 length is 13 residues.

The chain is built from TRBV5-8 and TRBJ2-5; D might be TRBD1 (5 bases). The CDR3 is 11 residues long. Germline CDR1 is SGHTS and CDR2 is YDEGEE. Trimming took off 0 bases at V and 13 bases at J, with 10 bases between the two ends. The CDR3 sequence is CASSLVTVLYF. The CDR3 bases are TGTGCCAGCAGCTTGGTGACAGTATTGTACTTC.

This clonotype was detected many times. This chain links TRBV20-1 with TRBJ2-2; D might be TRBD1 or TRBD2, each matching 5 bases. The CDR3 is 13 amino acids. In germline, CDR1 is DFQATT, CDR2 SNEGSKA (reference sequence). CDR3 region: CSAHGASTGELFF. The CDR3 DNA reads TGCAGCGCGCACGGGGCCTCGACCGGGGAGCTGTTTTTT.

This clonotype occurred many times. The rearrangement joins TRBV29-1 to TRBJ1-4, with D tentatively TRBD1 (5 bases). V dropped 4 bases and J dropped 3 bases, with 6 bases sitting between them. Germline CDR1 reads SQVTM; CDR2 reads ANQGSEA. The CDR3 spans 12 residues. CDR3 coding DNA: TGCAGCGTTGGGGACCCTAATGAAAAACTGTTTTTT. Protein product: CSVGDPNEKLFF.

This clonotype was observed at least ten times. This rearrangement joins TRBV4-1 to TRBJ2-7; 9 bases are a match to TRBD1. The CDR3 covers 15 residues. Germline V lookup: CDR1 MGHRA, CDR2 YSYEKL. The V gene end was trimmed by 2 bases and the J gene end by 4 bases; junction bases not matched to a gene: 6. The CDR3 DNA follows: TGCGCCAGCAGCCAATCCGGGACAGGGACGTACGAGCAGTACTTC. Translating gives CASSQSGTGTYEQYF.

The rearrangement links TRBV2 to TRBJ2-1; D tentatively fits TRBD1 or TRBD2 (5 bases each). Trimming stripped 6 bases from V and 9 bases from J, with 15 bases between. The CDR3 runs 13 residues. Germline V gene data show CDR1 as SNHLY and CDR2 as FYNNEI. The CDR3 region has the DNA TGTGCCAGCAGGAGGAGGCAGGGCTCTGAGCAGTTCTTC. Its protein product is CASRRRQGSEQFF.

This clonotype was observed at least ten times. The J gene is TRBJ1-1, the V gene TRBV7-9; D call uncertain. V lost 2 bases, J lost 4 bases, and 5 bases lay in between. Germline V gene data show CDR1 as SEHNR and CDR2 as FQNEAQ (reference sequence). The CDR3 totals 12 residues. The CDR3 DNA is TGTGCCAGCAGCTTAAGTGTCACTGAAGCTTTCTTT. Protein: CASSLSVTEAFF. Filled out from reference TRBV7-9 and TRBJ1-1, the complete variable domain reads DTGVSQNPRHKITKRGQNVTFRCDPISEHNRLYWYRQTLGQGPEFLTYFQNEAQLEKSRLLSDRFSAERPKGSFSTLEIQRTEQGDSAMYLCASSLSVTEAFFGQGTRLTVV.

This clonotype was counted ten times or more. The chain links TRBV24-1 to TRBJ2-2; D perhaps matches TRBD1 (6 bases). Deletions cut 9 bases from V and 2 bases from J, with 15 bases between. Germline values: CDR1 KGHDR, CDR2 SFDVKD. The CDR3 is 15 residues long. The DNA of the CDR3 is TGTGCCACCGGCCGAGGACAGCTTAACACCGGGGAGCTGTTTTTT. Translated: CATGRGQLNTGELFF.

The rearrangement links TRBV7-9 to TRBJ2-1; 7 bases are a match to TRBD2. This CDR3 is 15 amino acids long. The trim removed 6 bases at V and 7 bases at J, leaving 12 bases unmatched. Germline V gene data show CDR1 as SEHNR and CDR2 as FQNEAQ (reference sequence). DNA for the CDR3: TGTGCCAGCAGTTCTAGCGGCCTTGGACTTAATGAGCAGTTCTTC. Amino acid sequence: CASSSSGLGLNEQFF.

The CDR3 reads CASSQGAGGGQPQHF. For the CDR3, the DNA is TGTGCCAGCAGCCAAGGCGCAGGGGGAGGTCAGCCCCAGCATTTT. This chain uses TRBV3-1 with TRBJ1-5; 7 bases agree with TRBD1. Per germline, CDR1 LGHDT and CDR2 YNNKEL (reference sequence). Unmatched junction bases numbered 6, after V lost 1 base and J lost 6 bases. There are 15 residues in the CDR3.

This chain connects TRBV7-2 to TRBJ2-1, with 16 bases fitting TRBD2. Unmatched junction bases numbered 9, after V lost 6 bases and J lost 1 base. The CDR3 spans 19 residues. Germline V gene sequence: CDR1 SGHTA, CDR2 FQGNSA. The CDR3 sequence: CASSLTGTSGGASYNEQFF. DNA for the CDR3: TGTGCCAGCAGTCTAACCGGGACTAGCGGGGGGGCTTCCTACAATGAGCAGTTCTTC. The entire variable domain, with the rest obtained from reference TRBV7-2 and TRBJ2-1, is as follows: GAGVSQSPSNKVTEKGKDVELRCDPISGHTALYWYRQSLGQGLEFLIYFQGNSAPDKSGLPSDRFSAERTGGSVSTLTIQRTQQEDSAVYLCASSLTGTSGGASYNEQFFGPGTRLTVL.

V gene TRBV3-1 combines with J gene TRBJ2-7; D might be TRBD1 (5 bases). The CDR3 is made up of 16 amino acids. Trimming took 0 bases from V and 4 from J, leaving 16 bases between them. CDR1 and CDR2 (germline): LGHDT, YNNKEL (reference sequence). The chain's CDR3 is CASSQDSGILLYEQYF. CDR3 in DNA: TGTGCCAGCAGCCAAGACTCAGGGATCCTACTTTACGAGCAGTACTTC.

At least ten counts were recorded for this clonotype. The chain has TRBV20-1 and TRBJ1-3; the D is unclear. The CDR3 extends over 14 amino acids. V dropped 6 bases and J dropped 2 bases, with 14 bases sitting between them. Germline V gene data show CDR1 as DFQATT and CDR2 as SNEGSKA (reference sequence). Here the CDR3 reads CSAQRRDTGNTIYF. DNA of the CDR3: TGCAGTGCCCAGAGAAGGGATACTGGAAACACCATATATTTT.

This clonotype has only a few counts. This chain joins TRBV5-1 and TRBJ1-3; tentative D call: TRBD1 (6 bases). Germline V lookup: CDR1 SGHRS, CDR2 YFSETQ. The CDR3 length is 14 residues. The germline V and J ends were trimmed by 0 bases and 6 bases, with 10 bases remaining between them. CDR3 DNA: TGCGCCAGCAGCTTGGAACAGGGAGCAAACACCATATATTTT. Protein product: CASSLEQGANTIYF.

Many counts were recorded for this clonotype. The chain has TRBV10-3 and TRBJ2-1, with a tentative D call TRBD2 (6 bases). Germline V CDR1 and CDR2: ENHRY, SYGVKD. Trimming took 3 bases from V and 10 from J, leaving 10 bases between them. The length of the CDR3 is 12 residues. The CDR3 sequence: CAISEGAGEQFF. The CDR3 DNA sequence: TGTGCCATCAGTGAAGGGGCGGGGGAGCAGTTCTTC.

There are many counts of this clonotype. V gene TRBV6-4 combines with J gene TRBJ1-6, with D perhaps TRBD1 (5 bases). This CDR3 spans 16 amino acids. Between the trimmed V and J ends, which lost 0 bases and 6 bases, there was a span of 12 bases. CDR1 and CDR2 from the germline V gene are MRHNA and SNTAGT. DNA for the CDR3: TGTGCCAGCAGTGACTCGGGGGGAGTGGGTAATTCACCCCTCCACTTT. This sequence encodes CASSDSGGVGNSPLHF.

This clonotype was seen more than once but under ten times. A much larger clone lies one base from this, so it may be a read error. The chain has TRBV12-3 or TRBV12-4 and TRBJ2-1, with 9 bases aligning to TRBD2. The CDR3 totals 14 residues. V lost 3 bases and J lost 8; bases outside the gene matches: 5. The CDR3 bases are TGTGCCAGCAGTTTTGGCGGGGGGGTCGATGAGCAGTTCTTC. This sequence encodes CASSFGGGVDEQFF.

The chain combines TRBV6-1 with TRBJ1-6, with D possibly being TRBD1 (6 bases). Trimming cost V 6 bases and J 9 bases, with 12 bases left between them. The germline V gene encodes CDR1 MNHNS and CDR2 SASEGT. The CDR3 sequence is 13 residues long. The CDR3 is CASRLGASSPLHF. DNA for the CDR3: TGTGCCAGCAGGCTGGGGGCTAGTTCACCCCTCCACTTT.

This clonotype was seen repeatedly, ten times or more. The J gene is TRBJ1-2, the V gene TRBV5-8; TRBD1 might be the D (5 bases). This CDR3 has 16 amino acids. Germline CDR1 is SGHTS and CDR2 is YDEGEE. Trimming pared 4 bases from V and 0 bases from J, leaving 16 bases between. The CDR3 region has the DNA TGTGCCAGCAGCCGACAGAGCCTAACCTCTAACTATGGCTACACCTTC. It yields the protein CASSRQSLTSNYGYTF.